Detailed here is one T cell receptor beta chain. This clone's antigen is unknown. One base away there is no much larger clone; base qualities are not given. The CDR3 spans 16 residues, from the cysteine through the phenylalanine. The entry retains the CDR3 DNA only, 48 bases that are in frame from base 1. The germline V gene gives CDR1 as SGDLS and CDR2 as YYNGEE. V loses 3 bases at its end and J loses 10 bases; junction bases beyond the gene matches: 10. Systemically healthy Caucasian individuals from Russia, roughly 40 in total and aged roughly 6 to 100 years, were included as donors. Each donor gave 8.5 to 10 milliliters of peripheral blood, collected into EDTA-treated Vacutainer tubes. Ficoll-Paque density-gradient centrifugation was used to isolate PBMCs, with at least 6.5 million obtained per sample. Total RNA, at least 6 micrograms per sample, was extracted from PBMCs with Trizol reagent. For every donor, flow cytometry on a PBMC aliquot measured the percentage of naive CD45RAhigh/CD27high T cells.

The sample comes from a study of blood T cells in healthy people across ages (dated by TCRdb to the mid-2010s). At the level of the whole study: In model experiments, template switching captured about one uniquely barcoded TCR beta cDNA molecule for every two T cells. The study measured age-related changes in TCR beta repertoire diversity using deep sequencing normalized with unique cDNA molecular identifiers. The donors were divided into four age groups: young (average 16 years), middle-aged (around 41), aged (about 60) and long-lived (roughly 86). To avoid experimental bias, donors of different ages were distributed randomly across sequencing lanes. Using the same blood draw, the study looked at two additional independent replicas of 1 million unique cDNA reads for two donors, one aged 18 to 30 and the other aged 80 or older.

The library was generated by 5' RACE. The instrument was an Illumina HiSeq 2500. A second PCR of roughly 6 to 11 cycles was run with a J-beta primer mix and a sample-barcoded 5' primer. Each TCR beta cDNA molecule received a unique molecular identifier from a template-switch 5' adaptor carrying 12 random nucleotides. Each sample yielded at least 2.5 million CDR3-containing paired-end reads. First-strand cDNA was synthesized from all RNA with the Mint cDNA synthesis kit, primed by a TRBC-specific oligonucleotide. Following uracil-DNA glycosylase treatment, a first 18-cycle PCR with universal primers M1SS and BC2_uni_R was performed on all cDNA. Concerning the study's data processing: For normalization, 1 million high-quality reads, each with a distinct molecular identifier, were randomly selected from each sample. Reads sharing molecular identifiers were discarded rather than binned into consensus sequences. MiTCR, with a Q25 quality threshold and the strictest error-elimination algorithm, was used for CDR3 identification, clonotype clustering and error correction. Lower-bound total TCR beta diversity was estimated with a nonparametric unseen species model using Euler transformation. TCRdb reran the public reads through fastp at Q25 and MiXCR, keeping productive beta chains. Each record represents a unique CDR3 protein, reported with the most common genes and DNA among its rows. These V and J calls originate from TCRdb's pipeline instead of the authors' own analysis. Within this sample are approximately 850,000 distinct CDR3 sequences, with over 45% of them counted one time only. The ten largest account for approximately 21% of the sample.

The study at large found these results: There was a strong correlation between observed TCR beta diversity and the percentage of naive T cells measured by flow cytometry. Conclusive comparison of naive and antigen-experienced compartments was prevented by the profiling of bulk unsorted PBMCs. The CMV infection status of donors was not known, potentially confounding age-related changes in expanded clonotypes. Compared with the aged group, the long-lived group had more naive CD4+ T cells, fewer expanded clones and increased TCR diversity, a pattern suggesting age selection. Estimates of total diversity based on one million sequenced T cells were regarded as lower bounds and as underestimates. As age increased, observed TCR beta diversity per million T cells dropped in a roughly linear way, and a significant reduction was already evident by age 40.

Here the chain combines TRBV9 and TRBJ2-1; TRBD2 aligns with 13 central bases. The origin of this receptor is a man aged 25-45 years in good health. Sequenced material: blood. In nucleotides, the sequence is TGTGCCAGCAGCGCCGATGGGACTAGCGGGAAGCAAGAGCAGTTCTTC. This sequence encodes CASSADGTSGKQEQFF.